The present TCR beta chain was sequenced within a study of T-cell memory formation after mild COVID-19. This clonotype turned up a few times. The antigen is unknown. CDR1 LNHDA and CDR2 SQIVND come from the germline V gene (reference sequence). The CDR3 runs to 13 residues. The V end lost 3 bases, the J end lost 4 bases, and 9 bases lay between the germline ends. MiXCR was run by TCRdb on the 5' RACE reads, yielding one entry per CDR3 protein. The top ten hold roughly a fifth of the sample, which has roughly 240,000 distinct CDR3 sequences, 15% to 20% seen once. Regarding the study as a whole: Researchers found some responding clones in pre-infection memory, a sign that cross-reactive memory joined. Largely, contracting CD4+ clones fell within CM and EM, and contracting CD8+ clones within EMRA. Later expanders leaned CD4+, whereas day 15 to 85 contracting clones were balanced CD4/CD8.

The rearrangement links TRBV19 to TRBJ1-2; no clear D gene. Sequenced input: PBMCs or a T cell subset sorted from them (not recorded which). This receptor was identified in a man between 18 and 35 years old who had mild COVID-19 (a few samples of this study predate the infection). Cell type and time point are not known. CDR3 DNA: TGTGCCAGTAGTATCGGATCCTCCTATGGCTACACCTTC. It is translated as CASSIGSSYGYTF.